This T cell receptor (beta chain) was sequenced during a study of human T cells and chemical hapten exposure. Turning to the study itself: Donors were sensitized with 2% DPC on the upper inner arm. Study-wide results and limits: Counts of expanded TCRs at PT1 were positively correlated with patch test score.

Attachment of unique molecular identifiers to individual cDNA molecules was performed in the library. TCRdb recomputed calls from the RACE reads with MiXCR, one row per CDR3 protein. The sample lists 65,000 to 70,000 distinct CDR3 sequences, roughly 9.7% occurring once. Time point denoted: pre-sensitization, week 0. Treatment specified: therapeutic diphenylcyclopropenone sensitization with weekly scalp DPC. The authors extracted total RNA from unfractionated whole blood. This clonotype has a count of ten or more. No antigen is known for it. The receptor's source is a woman aged 45-60 years with alopecia areata. Some clones in this sample may be carry-over from other donors' samples. The sample consisted of whole blood, taken in connection with sensitization to the hapten diphenylcyclopropenone (DPC).

Written as DNA, the CDR3 is TGTGCCAGCAGTTTAAGGGGGACTAGCGGGAGGTTGAATGAGCAGTTCTTC. It yields the protein CASSLRGTSGRLNEQFF. The chain employs TRBV12-3 or TRBV12-4 and TRBJ2-1; TRBD2 matches 15 bases. V was pared by 2 bases and J by 7 bases, with 6 bases of the junction left unmatched. This CDR3 spans 17 amino acids.